One and the same sample provided the 28 T cell receptor beta chains below, sequenced in a study of OX40 agonist ivuxolimab in advanced cancers. Using immunoSEQ multiplex PCR, the repertoire was profiled, and TCRdb retains in-frame clones only, with some absent. The table includes 97,000 or so clones, about 90% detected once. This specimen consisted of CD4+ or CD8+ T cells sorted from blood, obtained in a trial of the OX40 agonist ivuxolimab. The receptors originated from an adult with an advanced solid tumor such as melanoma, head and neck, liver or kidney cancer.

This chain links TRBV29-1 with TRBJ2-1; 11 positions match TRBD2. Germline V gene sequence: CDR1 SQVTM, CDR2 ANQGSEA. The CDR3 has 15 amino acids. Trimming at V came to 6 bases and at J to 7 bases, leaving 11 bases not matched to a gene. CDR3 region: CSVLIAGGAWNEQFF. DNA of the CDR3: TGCAGCGTACTAATAGCGGGAGGGGCCTGGAATGAGCAGTTCTTC.

The chain employs TRBV7-2 and TRBJ2-3; D not resolved. The CDR3 has 12 amino acids. Germline CDR1 and CDR2: SGHTA and FQGNSA. Trimming pared 5 bases from V and 0 bases from J, leaving 3 bases between. Here the CDR3 reads CASSPSTDTQYF. The CDR3 DNA is TGTGCCAGCAGCCCAAGCACAGATACGCAGTATTTT.

The rearrangement joins TRBV27 to TRBJ2-7, with D maybe TRBD2 (5 bases). Trimming pared 5 bases from V and 9 bases from J, leaving 20 bases between. The CDR3 consists of 14 residues. CDR1 MNHEY and CDR2 SMNVEV come from the germline V gene (reference sequence). CDR3 DNA sequence: TGTGCCAGCAGTAAGAGTCTCCCCGGGAATGGGCAGTACTTC. This translates into CASSKSLPGNGQYF.

This clone appeared a few times. This chain connects TRBV27 to TRBJ1-2; 9 bases are shared with TRBD1. Germline V lookup: CDR1 MNHEY, CDR2 SMNVEV (reference sequence). This CDR3 is 13 amino acids long. V was pared by 6 bases and J by 8 bases, with 7 bases of the junction left unmatched. The CDR3 region is CASRPQGARGYTF. The CDR3 DNA follows: TGTGCCAGCAGGCCACAGGGGGCGCGGGGCTACACCTTC.

A few counts support this clone. The chain carries TRBV10-3 and TRBJ2-7; a possible D gene is TRBD1 (6 bases). CDR1 ENHRY and CDR2 SYGVKD come from the germline V gene. The CDR3 is 16 residues long. V gave up 2 bases and J gave up 5 bases, with 19 bases separating them. The CDR3 loop is CAISETPPGVDNEQYF. CDR3 DNA: TGTGCCATCAGTGAGACGCCACCAGGGGTTGACAACGAGCAGTACTTC.

The chain is built from TRBV9 and TRBJ2-3; a weak D match, TRBD1 (5 bases). The CDR3 has 13 amino acids. Looked up from germline, CDR1 is SGDLS and CDR2 is YYNGEE. V was pared by 3 bases and J by 6 bases, with 11 bases between. The CDR3 nucleotides are TGTGCCAGCAGCGCCACTTACAGGGATACGCAGTATTTT. Translation: CASSATYRDTQYF.

The J gene is TRBJ1-2, the V gene TRBV6-1; D gene ambiguous. The CDR3 covers 13 residues. Per germline, CDR1 MNHNS and CDR2 SASEGT. V lost 7 bases and J lost 4, with 13 bases in between. CDR3 sequence reads: CASNREQLYGYTF. CDR3 coding DNA: TGTGCCAGCAATCGGGAACAGCTCTATGGCTACACCTTC.

The V and J genes are TRBV29-1 and TRBJ2-3; TRBD2 agrees at 12 bases. The V segment lost 6 bases and the J segment 4 bases; nucleotides outside the gene matches: 11. CDR1 and CDR2 from the germline V gene are SQVTM and ANQGSEA. The CDR3 consists of 16 residues. CDR3 protein: CSVQGGLAGIADTQYF. The CDR3, as DNA: TGCAGCGTGCAAGGCGGACTAGCGGGAATCGCAGATACGCAGTATTTT.

The V gene is TRBV10-1, the J gene TRBJ2-5; 8 bases map to TRBD2. Unmatched junction bases numbered 10, after V lost 4 bases and J lost 9 bases. Looked up from germline, CDR1 is WNHNN and CDR2 is SYGVQD (reference sequence). The CDR3 consists of 14 residues. The CDR3 sequence is CASSGSRTGGAQYF. CDR3 coding DNA: TGCGCCAGCAGTGGAAGTCGGACCGGGGGGGCCCAGTACTTC.

This chain uses TRBV11-1 with TRBJ2-2, with TRBD2 matching over 8 bases. Trimming took 5 bases from V and 6 from J; bases not matched to a gene: 11. Germline-derived CDR1 and CDR2 are SGHAT and FQDESV (reference sequence). CDR3 length equals 16 residues. CDR3 protein: CASSGRMAGGPGELFF. The CDR3 DNA is TGTGCCAGCAGCGGCCGGATGGCGGGAGGTCCCGGGGAGCTGTTTTTT.

Only a few counts were recorded for this clone. The V and J genes are TRBV19 and TRBJ1-6; TRBD1 agrees at 9 bases. In germline, CDR1 is LNHDA, CDR2 SQIVND (reference sequence). The junction had 6 bases not matched to a gene; V was cut back by 5 bases and J by 7 bases. CDR3 length: 15 residues. This CDR3 is CASSVDRGGNSPLHF. CDR3 DNA: TGTGCCAGTAGTGTGGACAGGGGCGGAAATTCACCCCTCCACTTT.

The chain couples TRBV7-2 to TRBJ2-3; 10 bases line up with TRBD1. Germline V gene sequence: CDR1 SGHTA, CDR2 FQGNSA. The V segment lost 0 bases and the J segment 5 bases; nucleotides outside the gene matches: 11. CDR3 size: 18 residues. This CDR3 reads CASSLARTGGFLKDTQYF. The DNA of the CDR3 is TGTGCCAGCAGCTTAGCCCGGACAGGGGGGTTTCTAAAAGATACGCAGTATTTT.

The chain carries TRBV5-1 and TRBJ2-1; 9 nucleotides agree with TRBD1. Losses at the gene ends were 4 bases for V and 2 bases for J; bases not matched to a gene: 10. The germline gives CDR1 SGHRS, CDR2 YFSETQ. The CDR3 totals 17 residues. The CDR3: CASSPAGQGTTYNEQFF. The CDR3 DNA sequence: TGCGCCAGCAGCCCCGCCGGACAGGGGACTACCTACAATGAGCAGTTCTTC. The full variable domain, its missing parts supplied by reference TRBV5-1 and TRBJ2-1, is KAGVTQTPRYLIKTRGQQVTLSCSPISGHRSVSWYQQTPGQGLQFLFEYFSETQRNKGNFPGRFSGRQFSNSRSEMNVSTLELGDSALYLCASSPAGQGTTYNEQFFGPGTRLTVL.

J is TRBJ2-1 and V is TRBV19, with D perhaps matching TRBD1 (5 bases). The V gene lost 6 bases and the J gene lost 9 bases, with 18 bases spanning the gap. The CDR3 spans 14 residues. CDR1 is LNHDA, CDR2 SQIVND, per germline (reference sequence). CDR3: CASSLGRPQGEQFF. The CDR3 DNA reads as TGTGCCAGTAGCCTAGGACGTCCCCAGGGTGAGCAGTTCTTC.

The chain joins TRBV19 to TRBJ1-5; no definite D call. Germline CDR1 is LNHDA and CDR2 is SQIVND (reference sequence). The CDR3 has 15 amino acids. V lost 0 bases to trimming and J lost 2 bases, with 8 bases between them. The CDR3 region has the DNA TGTGCCAGTAGTATAGATAGGGCACGCAATCAGCCCCAGCATTTT. It translates to CASSIDRARNQPQHF.

The rearrangement uses TRBV7-6 and TRBJ2-5; D assignment may be TRBD1 or TRBD2 (5 bases each). Trimming shortened V by 3 bases and J by 5 bases, and 10 bases separated the two germline ends. CDR3 length: 13 amino acids. CDR1 is SGHVS and CDR2 is FNYEAQ in the germline V gene. The CDR3 spells CASSLGVVETQYF. In DNA, the CDR3 is TGTGCCAGCAGCTTGGGGGTTGTGGAGACCCAGTACTTC.

The chain links TRBV9 to TRBJ2-2, with a weak D call TRBD2 (5 bases). The CDR3 runs to 16 residues. CDR1 and CDR2 from the germline V gene are SGDLS and YYNGEE. V shed 1 base and J shed 2 bases, with 12 bases lying between them. CDR3 sequence (DNA): TGTGCCAGCAGCGTATCTAGCAGCGTTAACACCGGGGAGCTGTTTTTT. This sequence encodes CASSVSSSVNTGELFF.

J is TRBJ2-5 and V is TRBV5-1; perhaps D is TRBD1 or TRBD2 (5 bases each). The CDR3 loop spans 16 amino acids. V was clipped by 0 bases and J by 0 bases, with 12 bases between them. Germline assignment: CDR1 SGHRS and CDR2 YFSETQ. The CDR3 DNA is TGCGCCAGCAGCTTGGGGGACCACACCTACCAAGAGACCCAGTACTTC. This encodes CASSLGDHTYQETQYF.

J is TRBJ1-2 and V is TRBV7-2; a possible D gene is TRBD1 (6 bases). Germline V gene sequence: CDR1 SGHTA, CDR2 FQGNSA. CDR3 size: 13 residues. Between the trimmed V and J ends, which lost 8 bases and 2 bases, there was a span of 12 bases. CDR3 sequence (DNA): TGTGCCAGCGGCAGGGGAGCGAACTATGGCTACACCTTC. Amino acid sequence: CASGRGANYGYTF.

V and J are TRBV18 and TRBJ1-2; D might be TRBD1 (5 bases). Germline CDR1 reads KGHSH; CDR2 reads LQKENI. CDR3 length: 13 residues. Trimming stripped 2 bases from V and 13 bases from J, with 17 bases between. CDR3 DNA: TGTGCCAGCTCACCAGGCAGGGCAGTCGTAGGCACCTTC. This codes for CASSPGRAVVGTF.

V gene TRBV25-1 combines with J gene TRBJ1-2; tentatively, D is TRBD1 (6 bases). The CDR3 spans 13 residues. V shed 7 bases and J shed 8 bases, with 17 bases lying between them. Germline CDR1 is MGHDK and CDR2 is SYGVNS. CDR3 in DNA: TGTGCCAGCACGGCAGGGGTATTGGGCGGCTACACCTTC. Residues: CASTAGVLGGYTF.

This chain links TRBV15 with TRBJ1-5; a possible D gene is TRBD1 (5 bases). The CDR3 has 15 amino acids. Germline V gene lookup returns CDR1 LNHNV and CDR2 YYDKDF (reference sequence). The V end was cut by 0 bases, the J end by 6 bases, with 12 bases between. CDR3 nucleotide sequence: TGTGCCACCAGCAGAGATGTCCAGGGACCTCAGCCCCAGCATTTT. Translated: CATSRDVQGPQPQHF.

The chain recombines TRBV19 with TRBJ2-7; D uncertain. The CDR3 is 15 residues long. Deletions cut 6 bases from V and 1 base from J, with 16 bases between. Germline CDR1 and CDR2: LNHDA and SQIVND (reference sequence). The CDR3 DNA is TGTGCCAGTAGACGTCGTCAGGTGGGGTCCTACGAGCAGTACTTC. Its translation: CASRRRQVGSYEQYF.

With respect to this clone: At one end, the junction sequence differs from germline, possibly due to a read error. This chain joins TRBV5-4 and TRBJ1-6, with D hard to call. This CDR3 contains 13 residues. Germline V gene sequence: CDR1 SGHNT, CDR2 YYREEE (reference sequence). Here the CDR3 DNA reads TGTGCCAGCAGCTTGGAGGGCAGGAGGGCAGCCTTATTT. Translated, it gives CASSLEGRRAALF.

The chain couples TRBV7-9 to TRBJ1-6; TRBD1 matches at 11 bases. This CDR3 is 16 amino acids long. Germline V gene lookup returns CDR1 SEHNR and CDR2 FQNEAQ (reference sequence). The junction had 9 bases not matched to a gene; V was cut back by 5 bases and J by 9 bases. The CDR3 loop is CASSQQAGTGGSPLHF. In nucleotides, the CDR3 is TGTGCCAGCAGCCAACAGGCCGGGACAGGGGGTTCACCCCTCCACTTT.

V gene TRBV15 combines with J gene TRBJ2-1; D gene uncertain. The CDR3 has 15 residues. The V end lost 0 bases, the J end lost 7 bases, and 13 bases lay between the germline ends. Germline-derived CDR1 and CDR2 are LNHNV and YYDKDF (reference sequence). The CDR3 region is CATSRDSSARNEQFF. In DNA form, the CDR3 reads TGTGCCACCAGCAGAGACAGTTCTGCCCGGAATGAGCAGTTCTTC.

The V and J genes are TRBV29-1 and TRBJ1-1; D is uncertain. Germline V gene sequence: CDR1 SQVTM, CDR2 ANQGSEA. Between the trimmed V and J ends, which lost 4 bases and 0 bases, there was a span of 9 bases. The CDR3 is 13 amino acids. CDR3 residues: CSVVETVNTEAFF. CDR3 DNA: TGCAGCGTTGTTGAAACCGTGAACACTGAAGCTTTCTTT.

V and J are TRBV15 and TRBJ2-2, with 8 bases fitting TRBD1. The V and J ends lost 1 base and 2 bases, in that order; junction bases with no gene match: 3. The CDR3 has 16 residues. CDR1 LNHNV and CDR2 YYDKDF come from the germline V gene (reference sequence). Here the CDR3 reads CATSRGDRSNTGELFF. The DNA of the CDR3 is TGTGCCACCAGCAGAGGGGACAGGTCAAACACCGGGGAGCTGTTTTTT.